Only a few counts were recorded for the clone carrying this T cell receptor (beta chain). As yet, its antigen is unknown. The data were obtained in a study of CD8+CD57+ T cells in acquired aplastic anemia. Study-wide background: Roughly 3 ug was the average amount of DNA from sorted CD4+ and CD8+ cells. There were roughly 9.8 million reads, on average, for CD4+ cells from healthy donors.

Notes on the study in general: Patients and healthy controls showed no significant CD8+ Simpson's diversity difference. Almost 30 sequences, all CD8+ CDR3, were shared between patients and controls.

The germline CDR1 and CDR2 sequences are MGHRA and YSYEKL. V dropped 3 bases and J dropped 1; count of bases not matched to a gene: 8. This CDR3 comprises 17 residues. Genomic DNA was employed as the template in profiling TCR beta VDJ and CDR3. MiXCR, run by TCRdb on the reads, gives a single entry per CDR3 protein. Among fewer than 250,000 distinct CDR3 sequences, roughly half were seen once, and the ten largest hold roughly 15%. Sequencing was done on a sample of sorted CD4+, CD8+, or CD8+CD57+ T cells (not recorded which) from PBMCs. The clonotype originates from a human donor in good health, serving as a control. V gene TRBV4-1 combines with J gene TRBJ2-5, with 10 positions matching TRBD2. CDR3 DNA: TGCGCCAGCAGCCAGACCCCTAGCGGGGGCTTCCAAGAGACCCAGTACTTC. It codes for CASSQTPSGGFQETQYF.